This T cell receptor beta chain was sequenced in a study of T-cell memory formation after mild COVID-19. Study-level points and caveats: The CD4+ clones that contracted clustered mainly within CM and EM, and the CD8+ clones concentrated in EMRA. Clones that shrank (day 15 to 85) were balanced CD4/CD8, whereas later expanders leaned CD4+.

MiXCR was run by TCRdb on the 5' RACE reads, yielding one entry per CDR3 protein. The sample includes about 470,000 distinct CDR3 sequences, 18% of them seen just once. Germline-derived CDR1 and CDR2 are DFQATT and SNEGSKA (reference sequence). The trim removed 0 bases at V and 6 bases at J, leaving 8 bases unmatched. The CDR3 length is 16 residues. Worth noting for this clonotype: Antigen: not known.

The receptor's source is an adult woman who had mild COVID-19 (a few samples of this study predate the infection). Cell type and time point are not known. Sequenced input: PBMCs or a T cell subset sorted from them (not recorded which). The rearrangement links TRBV20-1 to TRBJ2-4, with 10 bases fitting TRBD1. CDR3 loop: CSARDRRQGAGNIQYF. CDR3 nucleotide sequence: TGCAGTGCTAGAGATCGGCGACAGGGGGCTGGAAACATTCAGTACTTC.